Following are 21 T cell receptor beta chains from one sample sequenced in a study of T cells in Graves' hyperthyroidism and ophthalmopathy. TCR beta CDR3 regions were amplified from RNA transcripts. Researchers ran a first-round RT-PCR on the TCR CDR3 using the HTBI primer set. Via MiXCR, TCRdb re-called the multiplex PCR reads, giving one row per CDR3 protein. Here the sample spans roughly 500,000 distinct CDR3 sequences, approximately 44% being singletons. The sequenced material came from peripheral blood or thyroid tissue (not recorded which). These TCRs come from an adult woman with Graves' disease, either hyperthyroidism or ophthalmopathy (not recorded which).

This clonotype has at least ten counts. The chain employs TRBV5-6 and TRBJ2-5; D is possibly TRBD2 (6 bases). The V gene's germline CDR1 is SGHDT and CDR2 YYEEEE. The CDR3 has 15 residues. V was shortened by 4 bases and J by 2 bases, with 15 bases between the two germline ends. The CDR3 sequence is CASSAGVGGQETQYF. The CDR3 nucleotides read TGTGCCAGCAGCGCCGGGGTCGGAGGGCAAGAGACCCAGTACTTC.

Many counts were recorded for this clonotype. The chain joins TRBV6-1 to TRBJ1-5, with 9 bases fitting TRBD1. The junction had 2 bases not matched to a gene; V was cut back by 6 bases and J by 2 bases. CDR1 is MNHNS, CDR2 SASEGT, per germline. The length of the CDR3 is 14 residues. The CDR3: CASRGTGRNQPQHF. The CDR3 nucleotides are TGTGCCAGCAGGGGGACAGGGCGCAATCAGCCCCAGCATTTT.

The rearrangement uses TRBV29-1 and TRBJ1-1; unclear D gene. The CDR3 is 12 amino acids. The V end was cut by 0 bases, the J end by 9 bases, with 11 bases between. Germline V gives CDR1 SQVTM, CDR2 ANQGSEA. The CDR3 DNA reads TGCAGCGTTGAAGATCTTAGCTTTCAAGCTTTCTTT. As protein: CSVEDLSFQAFF.

This clonotype was detected a few times. This sequence joins TRBV5-1 and TRBJ1-6; D is perhaps TRBD1 (5 bases). The CDR3 covers 24 residues. Germline lookup yields CDR1 SGHRS and CDR2 YFSETQ. The germline V and J ends were trimmed by 4 bases and 5 bases, with 40 bases remaining between them. This chain's CDR3 is CASSAGLPELHCWHRSEDNSPLHF. The CDR3, as DNA: TGCGCCAGCAGCGCGGGACTACCCGAGCTTCACTGCTGGCACAGAAGTGAGGATAATTCACCCCTCCACTTT.

This clonotype was seen just once. The J gene is TRBJ2-7, the V gene TRBV24-1; D is perhaps TRBD1 (5 bases). Trimming removed 12 bases from V and 7 bases from J, with 15 bases in between. Germline loops: CDR1 KGHDR, CDR2 SFDVKD. The CDR3 has 11 amino acids. The CDR3 sequence: CADWGRDEQYF. The CDR3 nucleotides read TGTGCCGATTGGGGCAGGGATGAGCAGTACTTC.

The chain has TRBV27 and TRBJ1-1, with TRBD1 matching 9 bases. CDR3 length: 13 amino acids. Losses at the gene ends were 3 bases for V and 7 bases for J; bases not matched to a gene: 3. Per germline, CDR1 MNHEY and CDR2 SMNVEV (reference sequence). The CDR3 DNA reads TGTGCCAGCAGTTTCGGACAGGGGTATGAAGCTTTCTTT. Translating it yields CASSFGQGYEAFF.

CDR3 DNA: TGCAGTGCTAGAACCGGGACAGGGGAAGTAGATACGCAGTATTTT. Amino acids: CSARTGTGEVDTQYF. V usage is TRBV20-1 and J usage is TRBJ2-3; 10 positions agree with TRBD1. Trimming took 2 bases from V and 5 from J; bases not matched to a gene: 7. CDR1 and CDR2 from the germline V gene are DFQATT and SNEGSKA (reference sequence). CDR3 length: 15 amino acids.

This clonotype was counted many times. The V call is TRBV20-1, the J call TRBJ1-4; 7 bases map to TRBD1. Germline trimming cut 6 bases from V and 6 bases from J; bases unmatched to any gene: 10. CDR1 and CDR2 (germline): DFQATT, SNEGSKA (reference sequence). This CDR3 region has 14 residues. The CDR3 region has the DNA TGCAGTGCCAGCAACCGGGACAGCGATGAAAAACTGTTTTTT. This translates into CSASNRDSDEKLFF.

This rearrangement joins TRBV15 to TRBJ2-3, with a weak D call TRBD2 (5 bases). The CDR3 length is 14 residues. Germline CDR1 is LNHNV and CDR2 is YYDKDF (reference sequence). With 11 bases removed from V and 1 base from J, the gap between germline ends came to 16 bases. Here the CDR3 reads CASRGIRGTDTQYF. CDR3 in DNA: TGTGCCTCACGGGGAATCCGCGGCACAGATACGCAGTATTTT.

V and J are TRBV20-1 and TRBJ2-7; TRBD2 matches 10 bases. This CDR3 contains 14 residues. V lost 2 bases, J lost 0 bases, and 1 base stayed unmatched. The germline V gene has CDR1 DFQATT and CDR2 SNEGSKA (reference sequence). CDR3 in amino acids: CSARLAGVSYEQYF. CDR3 in DNA: TGCAGTGCTAGACTAGCGGGAGTCTCCTACGAGCAGTACTTC.

This clonotype came up many times. The CDR3 DNA reads as TGTGCCAGTAGTACAGGGACCTACGAGCAGTACTTC. This translates into CASSTGTYEQYF. The chain uses TRBV19 and TRBJ2-7, with D possibly being TRBD1 (5 bases). V lost 4 bases and J 2 bases, leaving 6 bases between the germline ends. This CDR3 comprises 12 residues. Looked up from germline, CDR1 is LNHDA and CDR2 is SQIVND (reference sequence). Filled out from reference TRBV19 and TRBJ2-7, the complete variable domain reads DGGITQSPKYLFRKEGQNVTLSCEQNLNHDAMYWYRQDPGQGLRLIYYSQIVNDFQKGDIAEGYSVSREKKESFPLTVTSAQKNPTAFYLCASSTGTYEQYFGPGTRLTVT.

A word on this clonotype: At one of its ends the junction is not consistent with the germline gene, which may arise from a read error. This chain connects TRBV2 to TRBJ2-7; D might be TRBD1 or TRBD2, each matching 6 bases. The CDR3 is 14 residues long. CDR1 and CDR2 from the germline V gene are SNHLY and FYNNEI. The CDR3 sequence: CASSGGHVSCEQYF. CDR3 nucleotide sequence: TGTGCCAGCAGCGGGGGCCACGTCTCCTGCGAGCAGTACTTC.

The chain recombines TRBV4-2 with TRBJ2-5; possible D gene TRBD2, 6 bases. CDR1 LGHNA and CDR2 YNFKEQ come from the germline V gene. The CDR3 contains 16 residues. V was cut by 2 bases and J by 1 base, with 14 bases left in between. CDR3 region: CASSQRRGVVQETQYF. The DNA of the CDR3 is TGTGCCAGCAGCCAAAGGCGCGGGGTAGTCCAAGAGACCCAGTACTTC.

At least ten counts were recorded for this clonotype. The CDR3 DNA reads TGTGCCAGCAGTTTCGGCGGGGAGGGCTACGAGCAGTACTTC. Translation: CASSFGGEGYEQYF. V usage is TRBV12-3 or TRBV12-4 and J usage is TRBJ2-7, with 7 nucleotides matching TRBD2. V dropped 3 bases and J dropped 3; count of bases not matched to a gene: 5. This CDR3 contains 14 residues.

This clonotype has at least ten counts. The genes are TRBV29-1 and TRBJ2-7; D gene uncertain. Germline V CDR1 and CDR2: SQVTM, ANQGSEA. The CDR3 totals 14 residues. V dropped 4 bases and J dropped 2 bases, with 15 bases sitting between them. The CDR3 protein is CSVVVGRSTYEQYF. As DNA, the CDR3 is TGCAGCGTTGTAGTCGGACGGAGTACCTACGAGCAGTACTTC.

The chain uses TRBV10-3 and TRBJ2-5; TRBD2 might be the D (5 bases). Germline values: CDR1 ENHRY, CDR2 SYGVKD. Trimming cost V 7 bases and J 5 bases, with 14 bases left between them. The CDR3 spans 13 residues. The CDR3 coding sequence is TGTGCCATCAAGGTCGGGATGATGGAGACCCAGTACTTC. It codes for CAIKVGMMETQYF.

This clonotype has a single count. This chain connects TRBV7-9 to TRBJ1-1, with 8 bases that match TRBD1. With V trimmed by 6 bases and J by 10 bases, 7 bases remained unmatched. The CDR3 is 12 residues long. CDR1 is SEHNR and CDR2 is FQNEAQ in the germline V gene (reference sequence). The CDR3 nucleotides are TGTGCCAGCAGTCCTGACAGGGGTGTAGCTTTCTTT. Translation gives CASSPDRGVAFF.

The chain combines TRBV29-1 with TRBJ1-2; a weak D match, TRBD1 (6 bases). Trimming removed 8 bases from V and 7 bases from J, with 14 bases in between. Germline CDR1 SQVTM, CDR2 ANQGSEA. The length of the CDR3 is 11 residues. The CDR3 region is CSFGGAIGYTF. Written as DNA, the CDR3 is TGCAGCTTCGGGGGGGCAATTGGCTACACCTTC.

The gene calls are TRBV10-3 and TRBJ1-5; D perhaps matches TRBD1 (6 bases). The CDR3 has 14 amino acids. V was shortened by 6 bases and J by 7 bases, with 16 bases between the two germline ends. The germline V gene encodes CDR1 ENHRY and CDR2 SYGVKD. CDR3 DNA: TGTGCCATCAGCCTCGGGAGGGGGGGACAGCCCCAGCATTTT. Encoded protein: CAISLGRGGQPQHF.

This rearrangement joins TRBV2 to TRBJ1-1; D remains ambiguous. Trimming removed 5 bases at V and 8 bases at J, with 12 bases between. This CDR3 spans 12 amino acids. Germline-derived CDR1 and CDR2 are SNHLY and FYNNEI. CDR3 protein: CASSYRVWEAFF. DNA of the CDR3: TGTGCCAGCAGTTACCGAGTCTGGGAAGCTTTCTTT.

In this sample, this clonotype turned up many times. The CDR3 here is CASAPQRAIETQYF. The CDR3 nucleotides are TGTGCCAGCGCCCCCCAGCGGGCTATAGAGACCCAGTACTTC. The rearrangement joins TRBV6-5 to TRBJ2-5, with D tentatively TRBD2 (6 bases). There are 14 residues in the CDR3. CDR1 MNHEY and CDR2 SVGAGI come from the germline V gene. V gave up 8 bases and J gave up 4 bases, with 17 bases separating them.